Listed below are T cell receptor beta chains from one sample, sequenced in a study of blood T cells in healthy people across ages. One entry per CDR3 protein results from TCRdb running MiXCR on the 5' RACE reads. This sample has about 900,000 distinct CDR3 sequences; under 50% occur once, and the top ten carry roughly 13%. Sequences were obtained from blood. Receptors were obtained from a man aged 25 to 40 in good health. Both conserved end residues are part of each CDR3. The D gene is left open where the match is weak. Clone size is shown for a subset of rows, as once, few, many or a class of expanded clone.

CDR3 protein: CASSLGRGGICGQFF
CDR3 DNA: TGTGCCAGCAGCTTGGGACGGGGGGGCATATGCGGGCAGTTCTTC
clone size: NA
D gene: TRBD2
V gene: TRBV5-5
J gene: TRBJ2-1

CDR3 protein: CASSAAGTLTTEAFF
CDR3 DNA: TGTGCCAGCAGTGCCGCCGGGACTTTGACTACTGAAGCTTTCTTT
clone size: NA
D gene: NA
V gene: TRBV12-3/TRBV12-4
J gene: TRBJ1-1

CDR3 protein: CASSQVGGQGAYEQYF
CDR3 DNA: TGCGCCAGCAGCCAAGTCGGGGGACAGGGGGCCTACGAGCAGTACTTC
clone size: once
D gene: TRBD1
V gene: TRBV4-3
J gene: TRBJ2-7

CDR3 protein: CASIDTGRTNYGYTF
CDR3 DNA: TGTGCCAGCATCGATACAGGGCGAACTAACTATGGCTACACCTTC
clone size: few
D gene: NA
V gene: TRBV27
J gene: TRBJ1-2

CDR3 protein: CASSLGVSGGSPLHF
CDR3 DNA: TGCGCCAGCAGCTTGGGAGTCTCAGGCGGGTCACCCCTCCACTTT
clone size: NA
D gene: NA
V gene: TRBV5-1
J gene: TRBJ1-6

CDR3 protein: CASSLSGALEQYF
CDR3 DNA: TGTGCCAGCAGTTTATCAGGAGCACTGGAGCAGTACTTC
clone size: few
D gene: NA
V gene: TRBV27
J gene: TRBJ2-7

CDR3 protein: CASSVSRLGYEQYF
CDR3 DNA: TGTGCCAGCAGCGTATCCCGTTTGGGTTACGAGCAGTACTTC
clone size: NA
D gene: NA
V gene: TRBV9
J gene: TRBJ2-7

CDR3 protein: CASSVGQGVYGYTF
CDR3 DNA: TGTGCCAGCAGCGTCGGACAGGGGGTCTATGGCTACACCTTC
clone size: many
D gene: TRBD1
V gene: TRBV9
J gene: TRBJ1-2

CDR3 protein: CASSESGSFSGANVLTF
CDR3 DNA: TGCGCCAGCAGTGAGAGCGGGAGTTTTTCTGGGGCCAACGTCCTGACTTTC
clone size: NA
D gene: TRBD2
V gene: TRBV10-1
J gene: TRBJ2-6

CDR3 protein: CASSELGGTYEQYF
CDR3 DNA: TGTGCCAGCAGTGAATTGGGGGGAACCTACGAGCAGTACTTC
clone size: NA
D gene: NA
V gene: TRBV25-1
J gene: TRBJ2-7

CDR3 protein: CASSRTSGARETQYF
CDR3 DNA: TGTGCCAGCAGCAGGACTAGCGGGGCTCGAGAGACCCAGTACTTC
clone size: few
D gene: TRBD2
V gene: TRBV7-9
J gene: TRBJ2-5